This T cell receptor (beta chain) was profiled in a study of T cells and copy number aberrations in small-cell lung cancer. In the case of this clone: Its antigen is still unknown.

Points from the study as a whole: Most clones, 79.9-97.7%, were restricted to a single tumor region.

Germline V gene data show CDR1 as LNHNV and CDR2 as YYDKDF (reference sequence). V was clipped by 0 bases and J by 0 bases, with 3 bases between them. This CDR3 has 15 amino acids. Only in-frame clones appear in the TCRdb table, and some are missing; sequencing was by immunoSEQ multiplex PCR. Its clone listing holds about 88 clones. Sequenced input: tumor tissue. The rearrangement uses TRBV15 and TRBJ2-6; D is ambiguous. The sequence came from a woman aged 70-85 years with small cell lung cancer. CDR3 loop: CATSRDLSGANVLTF. Written as DNA, the CDR3 is TGTGCCACCAGCAGAGATCTCTCTGGGGCCAACGTCCTGACTTTC.